Presented here are 21 T cell receptor beta chains from one specimen sequenced in a study of cytomegalovirus exposure and HLA in healthy donors. The PCR used 60 Vbeta and 13 Jbeta primers. Using immunoSEQ multiplex PCR, the repertoire was profiled, and TCRdb retains in-frame clones only, with some absent. The table has about 210,000 clones, around 80% seen once. The sample taken for sequencing was PBMCs. The receptors originated from a boy aged 5-17 years in good health and CMV-seronegative.

The chain is built from TRBV18 and TRBJ2-3; 10 bases line up with TRBD1. Germline loops: CDR1 KGHSH, CDR2 LQKENI. There are 15 residues in the CDR3. V shed 4 bases and J 5 bases; nucleotides not matched to a gene: 6. For the CDR3, the DNA is TGTGCCAGCTCACTAGGGACAGGGGAGCAAGATACGCAGTATTTT. Protein: CASSLGTGEQDTQYF.

This chain connects TRBV6-5 to TRBJ2-2; no reliable D call. The V and J ends lost 5 bases and 6 bases respectively, with 13 bases between them. Germline V CDR1 and CDR2: MNHEY, SVGAGI. There are 14 residues in the CDR3. CDR3 protein: CASSPYFRSGELFF. The DNA of the CDR3 is TGTGCCAGCAGTCCATACTTTCGGTCCGGGGAGCTGTTTTTT.

The rearrangement links TRBV27 to TRBJ1-1; possibly TRBD1 for D (6 bases). Germline CDR1 and CDR2: MNHEY and SMNVEV (reference sequence). Trimming pared 5 bases from V and 7 bases from J, leaving 17 bases between. The CDR3 contains 14 residues. CDR3 sequence reads: CASSIRGYDGEAFF. The CDR3 DNA reads as TGTGCCAGCAGTATCAGGGGATATGATGGTGAAGCTTTCTTT.

The chain uses TRBV6-5 and TRBJ2-7, with 7 bases matching TRBD1. J was trimmed by 0 bases and V by 6 bases; bases with no gene match: 2. This CDR3 has 13 residues. The germline gives CDR1 MNHEY, CDR2 SVGAGI. CDR3 amino acids: CASRRQGSYEQYF. In nucleotides, the CDR3 is TGTGCCAGCAGGCGACAGGGCTCCTACGAGCAGTACTTC.

The chain uses TRBV19 and TRBJ1-5, with D maybe TRBD1 (5 bases). The CDR3 loop spans 15 amino acids. V lost 9 bases, J lost 2 bases, and 17 bases lay in between. From germline, CDR1 is LNHDA and CDR2 SQIVND (reference sequence). CDR3 protein: CASLTTGLRNQPQHF. As DNA, the CDR3 is TGTGCCAGCCTGACCACAGGATTACGCAATCAGCCCCAGCATTTT.

This chain uses TRBV11-3 with TRBJ2-7; 8 bases fit TRBD2. The germline CDR1 and CDR2 sequences are SGHNT and YENEEA. This CDR3 contains 15 residues. After removal of 5 bases from V and 2 bases from J, the junction contained 8 bases not matched to a gene. CDR3 residues: CASSLGGGTPYEQYF. The CDR3 DNA sequence: TGTGCCAGCAGCCTAGGCGGGGGGACACCCTACGAGCAGTACTTC.

The genes are TRBV10-3 and TRBJ2-3, with D perhaps matching TRBD1 (5 bases). CDR1 is ENHRY and CDR2 is SYGVKD in the germline V gene. V was pared by 6 bases and J by 4 bases, with 14 bases between. The CDR3 covers 14 residues. The CDR3 DNA reads as TGTGCCATCAGGGACACAAAGTACGCAGATACGCAGTATTTT. Translation gives CAIRDTKYADTQYF.

The gene calls are TRBV9 and TRBJ1-3; D is perhaps TRBD1 (5 bases). Deletions cut 2 bases from V and 4 bases from J, with 10 bases between. The CDR3 runs 14 residues. Looked up from germline, CDR1 is SGDLS and CDR2 is YYNGEE. Here the CDR3 DNA reads TGTGCCAGCAGCGTTCCGGGGGACGGAAACACCATATATTTT. Its translation: CASSVPGDGNTIYF.

The J gene is TRBJ2-1, the V gene TRBV7-2; 9 bases map to TRBD2. CDR1 SGHTA and CDR2 FQGNSA come from the germline V gene. The J segment lost 9 bases and the V segment lost 4 bases, leaving 4 bases of the junction unmatched. The CDR3 sequence is 13 residues long. The CDR3 sequence: CASSSVAGAEQFF. CDR3 nucleotides: TGTGCCAGCAGCTCTGTAGCGGGAGCTGAGCAGTTCTTC.

The chain carries TRBV10-3 and TRBJ1-2, with 7 bases aligning to TRBD1. The CDR3 consists of 15 residues. V shed 7 bases, J shed 0 bases, and the junction held 8 bases outside the gene matches. Germline V CDR1 and CDR2: ENHRY, SYGVKD. The CDR3 DNA is TGTGCCATCATGGGTGGGGACAGAGCTAACTATGGCTACACCTTC. This encodes CAIMGGDRANYGYTF.

CDR3 DNA sequence: TGTGCCTGGAAGACTATGGGGAGAGAGACCCAGTACTTC. Its translation is CAWKTMGRETQYF. The chain recombines TRBV30 with TRBJ2-5; D perhaps matches TRBD2 (5 bases). The germline V gene encodes CDR1 GTSNPN and CDR2 SVGIG (reference sequence). Trimming took off 4 bases at V and 4 bases at J, with 13 bases between the two ends. The CDR3 runs 13 residues.

In nucleotides, the CDR3 is TGTGCCAGCAGCCAGGGGGGACTAGCGGGAGAGCAGTTCTTC. Translating gives CASSQGGLAGEQFF. The V and J genes are TRBV4-2 and TRBJ2-1; 13 bases are a match to TRBD2. The V and J ends lost 3 bases and 10 bases, in that order; junction bases with no gene match: 3. This CDR3 has 14 residues. Per the germline V gene, CDR1 is LGHNA and CDR2 is YNFKEQ.

As to this clone: Sequence at one end of the junction differs from germline and may be a read error. This chain uses TRBV5-5 with TRBJ2-1; unclear D gene. Per germline, CDR1 SGHKS and CDR2 YYEKEE (reference sequence). The CDR3 runs to 16 residues. CDR3 sequence: CASSPPGSLTYNEQLF. For the CDR3, the DNA is TGTGCCAGCAGCCCCCCAGGCAGCCTAACCTACAATGAGCAGCTCTTC.

This clone was detected once. The chain is built from TRBV14 and TRBJ1-2; no firm D call. Germline V gene data show CDR1 as SGHDN and CDR2 as FVKESK. V dropped 5 bases and J dropped 4 bases, with 11 bases sitting between them. The CDR3 has 13 amino acids. The CDR3 loop reads CASSWAPTYGYTF. CDR3 nucleotides: TGTGCCAGCAGCTGGGCGCCAACCTATGGCTACACCTTC.

This rearrangement joins TRBV9 to TRBJ2-7; TRBD1 might be the D (6 bases). Trimming took 4 bases from V and 1 from J, leaving 12 bases between them. The CDR3 is 14 residues long. Germline V gene sequence: CDR1 SGDLS, CDR2 YYNGEE. The CDR3 DNA sequence: TGTGCCAGCAGCACACGACAGGATTCCTACGAGCAGTACTTC. Encoded protein: CASSTRQDSYEQYF.

V gene TRBV11-2 combines with J gene TRBJ1-3, with D uncertain. V lost 3 bases and J 4 bases, leaving 7 bases between the germline ends. This CDR3 is built from 13 residues. Germline-derived CDR1 and CDR2 are SGHAT and FQNNGV. CDR3 loop: CASSFSSGNTIYF. The CDR3 DNA sequence: TGTGCCAGCAGCTTCTCGAGCGGAAACACCATATATTTT.

This chain joins TRBV5-1 and TRBJ2-5; no reliable D call. The V gene lost 0 bases and the J gene lost 0 bases, with 6 bases spanning the gap. CDR1 SGHRS and CDR2 YFSETQ come from the germline V gene. This CDR3 comprises 14 residues. Here the CDR3 reads CASSLVPDQETQYF. Written as DNA, the CDR3 is TGCGCCAGCAGCTTGGTTCCAGACCAAGAGACCCAGTACTTC.

This clone has more than one count but fewer than ten. The gene calls are TRBV5-1 and TRBJ2-3; no firm D call. The CDR3 covers 12 residues. CDR1 is SGHRS and CDR2 is YFSETQ in the germline V gene. Trimming removed 4 bases at V and 3 bases at J, with 6 bases between. CDR3 amino acids: CASSAPTDTQYF. The CDR3 nucleotides read TGCGCCAGCAGCGCGCCAACAGATACGCAGTATTTT.

The chain employs TRBV19 and TRBJ1-1; TRBD1 might be the D (6 bases). This CDR3 is built from 14 residues. The V end lost 3 bases, the J end lost 5 bases, and 13 bases lay between the germline ends. Germline V gene sequence: CDR1 LNHDA, CDR2 SQIVND (reference sequence). The CDR3 region is CASSISGGETEAFF. The CDR3 region has the DNA TGTGCCAGTAGTATTTCGGGGGGCGAGACTGAAGCTTTCTTT.

The chain has TRBV5-1 and TRBJ2-5; D not resolved. V shed 1 base and J shed 3 bases, with 13 bases lying between them. Germline V gene sequence: CDR1 SGHRS, CDR2 YFSETQ. The CDR3 contains 15 residues. The CDR3 nucleotides read TGCGCCAGCAGCTTGCTCGGAACTAAAGAAGAGACCCAGTACTTC. Protein sequence: CASSLLGTKEETQYF.

The CDR3 here is CASSSGPTSGDSYEQYF. In DNA, the CDR3 is TGTGCCAGTAGTTCAGGGCCCACTAGCGGTGACTCCTACGAGCAGTACTTC. The chain couples TRBV19 to TRBJ2-7, with 8 bases aligning to TRBD2. This CDR3 region has 17 residues. J gave up 0 bases and V 5 bases, and 12 bases lay outside the gene matches. Germline CDR1 is LNHDA and CDR2 is SQIVND (reference sequence).